This T cell receptor (beta chain) was observed in a study of blood T cell repertoires in COVID-19. CDR1 and CDR2 (germline): MNHEY, SVGAGI. V was shortened by 5 bases and J by 14 bases, with 16 bases between the two germline ends. CDR3 length: 13 residues. Assay used: immunoSEQ multiplex PCR; TCRdb lists only in-frame clones, some missing. The top ten hold approximately 15% of the sample, which has fewer than 300,000 clones, 84% seen once. The J gene is TRBJ1-6, the V gene TRBV6-5, with a tentative D call TRBD1 (5 bases). The sequence derives from a person aged 70 to 85 with COVID-19, enrolled during active disease. The sample taken for sequencing was peripheral blood. CDR3 residues: CASSTREGRALHF. DNA for the CDR3: TGTGCCAGCAGTACTCGGGAGGGGAGGGCCCTCCACTTT.